Sequencing of this T cell receptor beta chain was carried out in a study of blood T cell repertoires in COVID-19. About the study: Some COVID-19 samples were acute and others convalescent; all came from the United States, Italy and Spain. T cells, B-cell-depleted T cells, or PBMCs provided the cDNA or gDNA that served as material.

The authors' processing: Reference gene primer amplification gave estimated nucleated cell counts. The protocol was immunoSEQ multiplex PCR, while the TCRdb copy is restricted to in-frame clones and leaves out a portion. V, J and clone size are taken as reported in that table, and D and trimming were inferred from the DNA itself. Among tens of thousands of clones listed, about 85% were seen once. Germline assignment: CDR1 DFQATT and CDR2 SNEGSKA (reference sequence). The CDR3 is made up of 15 amino acids. V trimming: 3 bases; J trimming: 7 bases; junction bases outside the gene matches: 7. The chain recombines TRBV20-1 with TRBJ2-1; 12 bases are a match to TRBD2. The sample consisted of peripheral blood. The clonotype originates from a man older than 75 with acute or convalescent COVID-19. As DNA, the CDR3 is TGCAGTGCTAGTCGTACTAGCGGGAGGTTGAATGAGCAGTTCTTC. It encodes CSASRTSGRLNEQFF.